Listed below are T cell receptor beta chains from one sample, sequenced in a study of OX40 agonist ivuxolimab in advanced cancers. Produced via immunoSEQ multiplex PCR; TCRdb's table is partial and in-frame only. The sample gives approximately 81,000 clones, roughly 91% of which show up once; 14% is in the top ten. The specimen comprised CD4+ or CD8+ T cells sorted from blood, sampled in a trial of the OX40 agonist ivuxolimab. The origin of the receptors is an adult with an advanced solid tumor such as melanoma, head and neck, liver or kidney cancer. Each CDR3 is given with its conserved first and last residue. A D gene is named only where the DNA matches it firmly. Expanded clones get a size class; other rows say once, few or many, or leave the size out.

V: TRBV12-1
J: TRBJ2-3
size: .
D: .
CDR3: CASSPGLATDTQYF
DNA: TGTGCCAGCAGCCCGGGACTAGCGACAGATACGCAGTATTTT

V: TRBV4-3
J: TRBJ1-5
size: .
D: TRBD1
CDR3: CASSQDRTGGQPQHF
DNA: TGCGCCAGCAGCCAAGATCGGACAGGGGGCCAGCCCCAGCATTTT

V: TRBV7-3
J: TRBJ2-1
size: .
D: .
CDR3: CASSFWEANEQFF
DNA: TGTGCCAGCAGCTTTTGGGAGGCCAATGAGCAGTTCTTC

V: TRBV6-6
J: TRBJ2-5
size: once
D: .
CDR3: CASSYSNREETQYF
DNA: TGTGCCAGCAGTTACTCGAACAGGGAAGAGACCCAGTACTTC

V: TRBV5-6
J: TRBJ1-3
size: .
D: .
CDR3: CASSGDMAGNTIYF
DNA: TGTGCCAGCAGCGGGGACATGGCTGGAAACACCATATATTTT

V: TRBV6-5
J: TRBJ1-1
size: .
D: .
CDR3: CASSYSEASGAFF
DNA: TGTGCCAGCAGTTACTCGGAGGCCTCGGGGGCTTTCTTT

V: TRBV6-5
J: TRBJ1-1
size: once
D: .
CDR3: CASSYSIGHEAFF
DNA: TGTGCCAGCAGTTACTCGATCGGACACGAAGCTTTCTTT

V: TRBV27
J: TRBJ1-5
size: once
D: .
CDR3: CASSLSGSNQPQHF
DNA: TGTGCCAGCAGTTTAAGCGGCAGCAACCAGCCCCAGCATTTT

V: TRBV18
J: TRBJ1-3
size: .
D: .
CDR3: CASSGSGNTIYF
DNA: TGTGCCAGCTCAGGCTCTGGAAACACCATATATTTT

V: TRBV6-5
J: TRBJ2-3
size: .
D: TRBD1
CDR3: CASCTDRVTDTQYF
DNA: TGTGCCAGCTGTACGGACAGGGTCACAGATACGCAGTATTTT

V: TRBV7-2
J: TRBJ1-1
size: few
D: TRBD1
CDR3: CASSLLGQGAGRTEAFF
DNA: TGTGCCAGCAGCTTATTGGGACAGGGGGCTGGTCGGACTGAAGCTTTCTTT

V: TRBV25-1
J: TRBJ1-1
size: .
D: .
CDR3: CASSTPGLTAFF
DNA: TGTGCCAGCAGTACCCCGGGACTCACAGCTTTCTTT

V: TRBV5-4
J: TRBJ1-2
size: .
D: TRBD1
CDR3: CASSSIWTGVSVDYGYTF
DNA: TGTGCCAGCAGCTCGATCTGGACAGGGGTATCTGTTGACTATGGCTACACCTTC

V: TRBV4-1
J: TRBJ1-2
size: .
D: TRBD1
CDR3: CASSQVPGGGYGYTF
DNA: TGCGCCAGCAGCCAAGTACCAGGGGGCGGCTATGGCTACACCTTC

V: TRBV15
J: TRBJ1-3
size: .
D: .
CDR3: CATSGPQGSGNTIYF
DNA: TGTGCCACCAGCGGGCCACAGGGCTCTGGAAACACCATATATTTT

V: TRBV7-6
J: TRBJ1-4
size: .
D: TRBD1
CDR3: CASSWGTGEAEKLFF
DNA: TGTGCCAGCAGCTGGGGGACAGGGGAGGCTGAAAAACTGTTTTTT

V: TRBV4-1
J: TRBJ1-1
size: .
D: .
CDR3: CASSQVPAVAEAFF
DNA: TGCGCCAGCAGCCAGGTGCCCGCGGTGGCTGAAGCTTTCTTT

V: TRBV11-2
J: TRBJ2-1
size: few
D: TRBD2
CDR3: CASSLGPGLPSVNEQFF
DNA: TGTGCCAGCAGCTTAGGACCGGGACTACCCTCAGTGAATGAGCAGTTCTTC

V: TRBV27
J: TRBJ2-7
size: .
D: .
CDR3: CASSPRVNEQYF
DNA: TGTGCCAGCAGTCCTCGGGTCAACGAGCAGTACTTC

V: TRBV2
J: TRBJ2-7
size: once
D: TRBD2
CDR3: CAAWEGPSYEQYF
DNA: TGTGCAGCATGGGAGGGGCCCTCCTACGAGCAGTACTTC

V: TRBV19
J: TRBJ2-4
size: .
D: .
CDR3: CAVNNLAKNIQYF
DNA: TGTGCCGTTAATAACTTAGCCAAAAACATTCAGTACTTC

V: TRBV19
J: TRBJ1-2
size: .
D: .
CDR3: CASSGDEGLYGYTF
DNA: TGTGCCAGTTCTGGGGATGAGGGTCTCTATGGCTACACCTTC

V: TRBV9
J: TRBJ2-7
size: once
D: .
CDR3: CASSLTGGTYEQYF
DNA: TGTGCCAGCAGCCTGACAGGCGGCACCTACGAGCAGTACTTC

V: TRBV4-3
J: TRBJ1-2
size: .
D: .
CDR3: CASSQGQGRNYGYTF
DNA: TGCGCCAGCAGCCAAGGGCAGGGGCGTAACTATGGCTACACCTTC

V: TRBV14
J: TRBJ2-2
size: .
D: .
CDR3: CASSQDLNRKFF
DNA: TGTGCCAGCAGCCAAGATCTTAATAGGAAGTTTTTT

V: TRBV6-5
J: TRBJ2-2
size: .
D: .
CDR3: CASSYQAPGELFF
DNA: TGTGCCAGCAGTTATCAGGCCCCCGGGGAGCTGTTTTTT

V: TRBV7-9
J: TRBJ1-3
size: .
D: .
CDR3: CASIGGEFRPMGNTIYF
DNA: TGTGCCAGCATCGGAGGGGAATTTCGCCCTATGGGAAACACCATATATTTT

V: TRBV29-1
J: TRBJ2-1
size: .
D: TRBD1
CDR3: CSVGTGRDEQFF
DNA: TGCAGCGTTGGGACAGGGCGGGATGAGCAGTTCTTC

V: TRBV2
J: TRBJ1-1
size: .
D: .
CDR3: CASMGTGNTEAFF
DNA: TGTGCCAGCATGGGAACGGGGAACACTGAAGCTTTCTTT

V: TRBV5-1
J: TRBJ2-7
size: .
D: TRBD2
CDR3: CASSYGTTGEQYF
DNA: TGCGCCAGCAGCTACGGGACTACGGGAGAGCAGTACTTC

V: TRBV7-6
J: TRBJ2-3
size: .
D: TRBD2
CDR3: CASSLAGLVPPDTQYF
DNA: TGTGCCAGCAGCTTAGCAGGACTAGTGCCCCCAGATACGCAGTATTTT

V: TRBV19
J: TRBJ2-7
size: .
D: .
CDR3: CASSIADSSYEQYF
DNA: TGTGCCAGTAGTATAGCGGACAGTTCCTACGAGCAGTACTTC

V: TRBV2
J: TRBJ2-7
size: .
D: TRBD1
CDR3: CASSDFRQGADEQYF
DNA: TGTGCCAGCAGTGATTTTCGGCAGGGGGCAGACGAGCAGTACTTC

V: TRBV7-8
J: TRBJ1-3
size: .
D: .
CDR3: CASSLGEFYSGNTIYF
DNA: TGTGCCAGCAGCTTAGGCGAGTTTTACTCTGGAAACACCATATATTTT

V: TRBV4-3
J: TRBJ2-7
size: .
D: TRBD1
CDR3: CASSQVTGVAYEQYF
DNA: TGCGCCAGCAGCCAAGTGACAGGGGTTGCCTACGAGCAGTACTTC

V: TRBV19
J: TRBJ1-2
size: .
D: .
CDR3: CASSWGQGNYGYTF
DNA: TGTGCCAGTAGTTGGGGGCAGGGTAACTATGGCTACACCTTC

V: TRBV4-3
J: TRBJ2-5
size: once
D: .
CDR3: CASSQVFGNQETQYF
DNA: TGCGCCAGCAGCCAAGTGTTCGGTAATCAAGAGACCCAGTACTTC

V: TRBV4-3
J: TRBJ2-7
size: once
D: .
CDR3: CASSQDPEGIYEQYF
DNA: TGCGCCAGCAGCCAAGACCCCGAAGGGATCTACGAGCAGTACTTC

V: TRBV27
J: TRBJ2-1
size: once
D: TRBD1
CDR3: CASSFRGRHEQFF
DNA: TGTGCCAGCAGTTTTAGGGGGCGGCATGAGCAGTTCTTC

V: TRBV5-1
J: TRBJ2-1
size: .
D: .
CDR3: CASSSITGLRSYNEQFF
DNA: TGCGCCAGCAGCTCTATAACAGGGTTGAGGTCCTACAATGAGCAGTTCTTC

V: TRBV6-1
J: TRBJ1-2
size: .
D: .
CDR3: CASSWAPNYGYTF
DNA: TGTGCCAGCAGTTGGGCACCTAACTATGGCTACACCTTC

V: TRBV9
J: TRBJ1-1
size: .
D: .
CDR3: CASSVGGGFTEAFF
DNA: TGTGCCAGCAGCGTAGGAGGCGGATTCACTGAAGCTTTCTTT